Only a few counts were recorded for the clone carrying this TCR beta chain. The sample belongs to a study of human T cells and chemical hapten exposure. Time point here: pre-sensitization, week 0. Regarding treatment: therapeutic diphenylcyclopropenone sensitization with weekly scalp DPC. From the RACE reads, TCRdb called clonotypes with MiXCR, one entry per CDR3 protein. This table holds approximately 370,000 distinct CDR3 sequences, 5% to 6.5% found once. The source is a woman under 30 with alopecia areata. Some clones in this sample may be carry-over from other donors' samples. Sample: whole blood, taken in connection with sensitization to the hapten diphenylcyclopropenone (DPC).

In nucleotides, the CDR3 is TGTGCCAGCAGCCCGAGCGGGAGGTCGGTAAATTCACCCCTCCACTTT. Encoded protein: CASSPSGRSVNSPLHF. The rearrangement uses TRBV12-3 or TRBV12-4 and TRBJ1-6; no clear D. CDR3 length equals 16 residues. V dropped 6 bases and J dropped 7 bases, with 19 bases sitting between them.